The 26 T cell receptor beta chains below come from one sample, sequenced in a study of OX40 agonist ivuxolimab in advanced cancers. Assay: immunoSEQ multiplex PCR; the TCRdb copy retains only in-frame clones and omits some. The sample yields tens of thousands of clones, 70% to 90% seen once. Source: CD4+ or CD8+ T cells sorted from blood, taken in a trial of the OX40 agonist ivuxolimab. The receptors here all came from an adult with an advanced solid tumor such as melanoma, head and neck, liver or kidney cancer.

V is TRBV9 and J is TRBJ2-6; unclear D gene. V lost 1 base, J lost 4 bases, and 21 bases lay in between. CDR1 is SGDLS, CDR2 YYNGEE, per germline. This CDR3 spans 19 amino acids. The chain's CDR3 is CASSVSPSRQPLGANVLTF. In nucleotides, the CDR3 is TGTGCCAGCAGCGTATCCCCCAGCAGGCAACCCTTAGGGGCCAACGTCCTGACTTTC.

The V call is TRBV4-1, the J call TRBJ1-2; TRBD1 matches 7 bases. The CDR3 runs to 17 residues. Looked up from germline, CDR1 is MGHRA and CDR2 is YSYEKL. V was pared by 4 bases and J by 5 bases, with 16 bases of the junction left unmatched. This chain's CDR3 is CASSLRGETGPSYGYTF. The CDR3 nucleotides read TGCGCCAGCAGCCTCCGCGGGGAGACAGGGCCCTCTTATGGCTACACCTTC.

The rearrangement joins TRBV4-3 to TRBJ2-1, with TRBD2 matching 10 bases. The CDR3 totals 18 residues. The germline gives CDR1 LGHNA, CDR2 YSLEER. The trim removed 0 bases at V and 9 bases at J, leaving 14 bases unmatched. The CDR3 nucleotides are TGCGCCAGCAGCCAAGATCCTCTTACTAGCGGGACCTTGGGTGAGCAGTTCTTC. Its protein product is CASSQDPLTSGTLGEQFF.

J is TRBJ2-7 and V is TRBV7-9; a weak D match, TRBD1 (6 bases). CDR1 SEHNR and CDR2 FQNEAQ come from the germline V gene (reference sequence). The V end lost 3 bases, the J end lost 7 bases, and 13 bases lay between the germline ends. The CDR3 totals 13 residues. CDR3 loop: CASSLMDSREQYV. The DNA for the CDR3 is TGTGCCAGCAGCTTGATGGACAGTCGGGAGCAGTACGTC.

In DNA form, the CDR3 reads TGTGCCAGCAGTGGCCCGCCGGGACCCTACGAGCAGTACGTC. Residues: CASSGPPGPYEQYV. The chain recombines TRBV2 with TRBJ2-7; D tentatively fits TRBD1 or TRBD2 (5 bases each). Deletions cut 4 bases from V and 2 bases from J, with 12 bases between. CDR3 size: 14 residues. Germline CDR1 is SNHLY and CDR2 is FYNNEI.

The chain is built from TRBV19 and TRBJ2-5; D uncertain. Per the germline V gene, CDR1 is LNHDA and CDR2 is SQIVND (reference sequence). The CDR3 is 13 residues long. V lost 3 bases and J 5 bases, leaving 10 bases between the germline ends. Here the CDR3 reads CASSIRRWETQYF. For the CDR3, the DNA is TGTGCCAGTAGTATCAGAAGATGGGAGACCCAGTACTTC.

The genes are TRBV5-5 and TRBJ2-7; 9 nucleotides match TRBD2. Germline V CDR1 and CDR2: SGHKS, YYEKEE (reference sequence). V shed 2 bases and J 5 bases; nucleotides not matched to a gene: 5. This CDR3 is built from 14 residues. The CDR3 is CASSFSAGGDEQYV. The DNA of the CDR3 is TGTGCCAGCAGCTTCTCAGCGGGAGGCGACGAGCAGTACGTC.

The V call is TRBV7-2, the J call TRBJ2-3; a weak D match, TRBD2 (6 bases). The germline CDR1 and CDR2 sequences are SGHTA and FQGNSA. Trimming pared 5 bases from V and 2 bases from J, leaving 14 bases between. This CDR3 has 15 amino acids. CDR3 sequence (DNA): TGTGCCAGCAGCCCCGAGGACTACTACACAGATACGCAGTATTTT. This encodes CASSPEDYYTDTQYF.

CDR3 in amino acids: CASSLRDQPQHF. CDR3 in DNA: TGTGCCAGCAGCTTACGGGATCAGCCCCAGCATTTT. The chain combines TRBV7-9 with TRBJ1-5; D unresolved. CDR3 length: 12 amino acids. CDR1 is SEHNR and CDR2 is FQNEAQ in the germline V gene (reference sequence). V dropped 2 bases and J dropped 5 bases, with 4 bases sitting between them.

The chain has TRBV7-8 and TRBJ1-2; D is ambiguous. Looked up from germline, CDR1 is SGHVS and CDR2 is FQNEAQ. There are 14 residues in the CDR3. V lost 5 bases and J lost 4, with 14 bases in between. CDR3 in amino acids: CASSPPDRIYGYTF. CDR3 sequence (DNA): TGTGCCAGCAGCCCCCCGGATCGAATCTATGGCTACACCTTC.

The chain is built from TRBV29-1 and TRBJ1-1; tentatively, D is TRBD1 (5 bases). Trimming stripped 2 bases from V and 9 bases from J, with 16 bases between. This CDR3 has 13 amino acids. The germline V gene has CDR1 SQVTM and CDR2 ANQGSEA. The DNA of the CDR3 is TGCAGCGTTGAATATGGTGGGGGTCGGAAAGCTTTCTTT. Translation: CSVEYGGGRKAFF.

This clone is a singleton in its sample. CDR3 sequence reads: CASQRADSNEKLFF. CDR3 sequence (DNA): TGTGCCAGCCAAAGGGCGGATTCTAATGAAAAACTGTTTTTT. V usage is TRBV6-5 and J usage is TRBJ1-4; D is undetermined. This CDR3 is built from 14 residues. Deletions cut 8 bases from V and 3 bases from J, with 13 bases between. The germline V gene has CDR1 MNHEY and CDR2 SVGAGI.

The genes are TRBV5-4 and TRBJ1-2; no clear D. The germline gives CDR1 SGHNT, CDR2 YYREEE (reference sequence). The CDR3 sequence is 13 residues long. Trimming stripped 4 bases from V and 4 bases from J, with 11 bases between. The CDR3 protein is CASSIQGGYGYTF. CDR3 coding DNA: TGTGCCAGCAGCATACAAGGCGGCTATGGCTACACCTTC.

The chain recombines TRBV7-9 with TRBJ1-5; D possibly corresponds to TRBD1 (6 bases). Germline V gene data show CDR1 as SEHNR and CDR2 as FQNEAQ (reference sequence). This CDR3 has 15 residues. V was cut by 9 bases and J by 4 bases, with 19 bases left in between. CDR3 in amino acids: CAREPTVRGNQPQHF. CDR3 coding DNA: TGTGCCAGAGAGCCTACAGTGAGGGGGAATCAGCCCCAGCATTTT.

The CDR3 protein is CASSLPVSPLHF. The CDR3 DNA reads TGTGCCAGCAGTTTACCGGTTTCACCCCTCCACTTT. J is TRBJ1-6 and V is TRBV28; no definite D call. Germline lookup yields CDR1 MDHEN and CDR2 SYDVKM. This CDR3 region has 12 residues. V dropped 2 bases and J dropped 9 bases, with 5 bases sitting between them. Full variable domain (remainder filled in from reference TRBV28 and TRBJ1-6): DVKVTQSSRYLVKRTGEKVFLECVQDMDHENMFWYRQDPGLGLRLIYFSYDVKMKEKGDIPEGYSVSREKKERFSLILESASTNQTSMYLCASSLPVSPLHFGNGTRLTVT.

The chain has TRBV6-5 and TRBJ2-5; D possibly uses TRBD1 or TRBD2 (6 bases each). The CDR3 extends over 15 amino acids. CDR1 MNHEY and CDR2 SVGAGI come from the germline V gene. V gave up 2 bases and J gave up 5 bases, with 15 bases separating them. CDR3 DNA: TGTGCCAGCAGTTACCGGGGGCCCCGTAAGGAGACCCAGTACTTC. Translating it yields CASSYRGPRKETQYF.

The chain is built from TRBV27 and TRBJ2-1; possible D gene TRBD1, 6 bases. Trimming took off 5 bases at V and 9 bases at J, with 20 bases between the two ends. CDR3 length: 15 residues. Germline V lookup: CDR1 MNHEY, CDR2 SMNVEV (reference sequence). The CDR3 is CASSPRQASRGEQFF. The CDR3 coding sequence is TGTGCCAGCAGTCCGCGACAGGCCTCTCGCGGTGAGCAGTTCTTC.

The chain employs TRBV27 and TRBJ1-2; maybe TRBD1 (5 bases). The CDR3 covers 14 residues. The V end lost 5 bases, the J end lost 4 bases, and 14 bases lay between the germline ends. Germline CDR1 MNHEY, CDR2 SMNVEV (reference sequence). DNA of the CDR3: TGTGCCAGCAGTCTTCAGGGCGTTGGCTATGGCTACACCTTC. It translates to CASSLQGVGYGYTF.

This chain uses TRBV21-1 with TRBJ2-7; TRBD2 reflects the table's D call only, with no check against the DNA. TRBV21-1 is assigned pseudogene status. The CDR3 runs 16 residues. The CDR3 here is CASSKGVSGGSYEQCV. CDR3 nucleotides: TGTGCCAGCAGCAAAGGGGTTTCTGGGGGGTCCTACGAGCAGTGCGTC.

Only one count was recorded for this clone. The chain joins TRBV4-3 to TRBJ1-2, with TRBD1 identical over 8 bases. V gave up 0 bases and J gave up 4 bases; unmatched junction bases: 4. The CDR3 spans 15 residues. Germline loops: CDR1 LGHNA, CDR2 YSLEER. CDR3 sequence reads: CASSQDRRGPYGYTF. CDR3 DNA: TGCGCCAGCAGCCAAGATCGCAGGGGGCCCTATGGCTACACCTTC.

The chain couples TRBV27 to TRBJ1-2; a weak D match, TRBD1 (5 bases). The CDR3 loop spans 15 amino acids. With 0 bases removed from V and 4 bases from J, the gap between germline ends came to 12 bases. The germline gives CDR1 MNHEY, CDR2 SMNVEV (reference sequence). The CDR3 bases are TGTGCCAGCAGTTTATCCTCAGGGTCGGTCTATGGCTACACCTTC. It codes for CASSLSSGSVYGYTF.

CDR3 in DNA: TGTGCCAGCAGCTTAGAACAAAACACTGAAGCTTTCTTT. It specifies CASSLEQNTEAFF. This chain connects TRBV7-6 to TRBJ1-1; D ambiguous. The CDR3 length is 13 residues. In germline, CDR1 is SGHVS, CDR2 FNYEAQ. The ends were cut back, 1 base at V and 2 bases at J, with 5 bases in the middle.

This clone was recorded only once. The rearrangement links TRBV7-2 to TRBJ1-2; the D is unclear. Germline V gene data show CDR1 as SGHTA and CDR2 as FQGNSA. Trimming removed 6 bases from V and 6 bases from J, with 11 bases in between. This CDR3 contains 12 residues. Written as DNA, the CDR3 is TGTGCCAGCAGTGGAAAAGAGGATGGCTACACCTTC. As protein: CASSGKEDGYTF.

This chain connects TRBV6-5 to TRBJ2-3; TRBD2 aligns across 10 bases. The length of the CDR3 is 15 residues. Per the germline V gene, CDR1 is MNHEY and CDR2 is SVGAGI. The J segment lost 2 bases and the V segment lost 4 bases, leaving 3 bases of the junction unmatched. The CDR3 coding sequence is TGTGCCAGCAGTTGGGGGACTAGCGACACAGATACGCAGTATTTT. It yields the protein CASSWGTSDTDTQYF.

The CDR3 DNA sequence: TGTGCCAGCAGCGTGGGGGGGCGCAACAATGAGCAGTTCTTC. It encodes CASSVGGRNNEQFF. The chain links TRBV9 to TRBJ2-1, with D perhaps TRBD2 (7 bases). V was cut by 2 bases and J by 5 bases, with 11 bases left in between. Germline V gene data show CDR1 as SGDLS and CDR2 as YYNGEE. This CDR3 comprises 14 residues.

This chain uses TRBV7-9 with TRBJ1-3, with D maybe TRBD1 (5 bases). V shed 1 base and J shed 5 bases, with 9 bases lying between them. CDR1 and CDR2 (germline): SEHNR, FQNEAQ (reference sequence). This CDR3 comprises 14 residues. The CDR3 loop reads CASSLVKDRNTIYF. The DNA of the CDR3 is TGTGCCAGCAGCTTAGTTAAGGACAGAAACACCATATATTTT.